This T cell receptor beta chain emerged from a study of PD-1 blockade in classical Hodgkin lymphoma. All patients relapsed after autologous stem cell transplantation, and brentuximab vedotin exposure varied. The J segment lost 3 bases and the V segment lost 5 bases, leaving 10 bases of the junction unmatched. From germline, CDR1 is WNHNN and CDR2 SYGVQD (reference sequence). This CDR3 is built from 15 residues. Concerning this clone itself: Its antigen is not identified.

Study results and limitations: Those patients who began receiving nivolumab less than 1 year after ASCT had lower diversity, and they were excluded.

The method was immunoSEQ multiplex PCR; TCRdb's version includes in-frame clones alone and lacks a portion of them. Of approximately 46,000 clones in the sample, approximately 70% were seen once. Specimen: peripheral blood mononuclear cells (PBMCs), collected at baseline. The receptor was isolated from a human donor with classical Hodgkin lymphoma. This chain connects TRBV10-1 to TRBJ2-7; 7 nucleotides agree with TRBD1. CDR3 sequence: CASSRDSETYYEQYF. The CDR3 bases are TGCGCCAGCAGTCGGGACAGCGAAACCTACTACGAGCAGTACTTC.